What follows are 9 T cell receptor beta chains derived from one specimen sequenced in a study of blood T cell repertoires in COVID-19. Some clones are missing from TCRdb's copy, which holds only in-frame ones; the method was immunoSEQ multiplex PCR. The repertoire holds some 45,000 clones, with roughly nine tenths as singletons. Sequencing was performed on peripheral blood. All receptors derive from a human donor in a cohort sampled during active COVID-19.

The chain links TRBV6-5 to TRBJ1-2, with D tentatively TRBD1 (6 bases). Trimming took 11 bases from V and 8 from J, leaving 15 bases between them. Germline CDR1 is MNHEY and CDR2 is SVGAGI. This CDR3 has 11 amino acids. CDR3 DNA sequence: TGTGCCGGCGAGTGGGGGGGCGGCTACACCTTC. Amino acids: CAGEWGGGYTF.

The V gene is TRBV5-6, the J gene TRBJ2-5; D may be TRBD2 (6 bases). CDR1 is SGHDT and CDR2 is YYEEEE in the germline V gene. There are 13 residues in the CDR3. With 8 bases removed from V and 5 bases from J, the gap between germline ends came to 16 bases. CDR3 protein: CASQEGRRETQYF. The CDR3, as DNA: TGTGCCAGTCAGGAGGGGCGTCGGGAGACCCAGTACTTC.

The chain carries TRBV27 and TRBJ2-7; D perhaps matches TRBD2 (5 bases). This CDR3 has 14 residues. Germline V CDR1 and CDR2: MNHEY, SMNVEV (reference sequence). V dropped 5 bases and J dropped 2 bases, with 13 bases sitting between them. CDR3 sequence (DNA): TGTGCCAGCAGTCCAAGGACTGTCACCTACGAGCAGTACTTC. It codes for CASSPRTVTYEQYF.

The V and J genes are TRBV7-6 and TRBJ2-7; 12 nucleotides match TRBD2. The germline V gene encodes CDR1 SGHVS and CDR2 FNYEAQ. The junction had 7 bases not matched to a gene; V was cut back by 4 bases and J by 6 bases. The CDR3 covers 15 residues. This CDR3 reads CASSSRLAGESEQYF. As DNA, the CDR3 is TGTGCCAGCAGCTCCCGACTAGCGGGGGAATCCGAGCAGTACTTC.

The chain employs TRBV5-6 and TRBJ2-6; D is possibly TRBD2 (6 bases). CDR1 SGHDT and CDR2 YYEEEE come from the germline V gene. This CDR3 region has 16 residues. The V end lost 0 bases, the J end lost 4 bases, and 11 bases lay between the germline ends. The CDR3 protein is CASSLAGGRGANVLTF. CDR3 sequence (DNA): TGTGCCAGCAGCTTGGCCGGGGGAAGGGGGGCCAACGTCCTGACTTTC.

The chain has TRBV5-8 and TRBJ2-5; D may be TRBD1 (5 bases). Trimming took 5 bases from V and 2 from J, leaving 13 bases between them. The germline V gene has CDR1 SGHTS and CDR2 YDEGEE. CDR3 length: 14 residues. The CDR3, as DNA: TGTGCCAGCAGTATAGTCGACAGACAAGAGACCCAGTACTTC. It translates to CASSIVDRQETQYF.

The chain couples TRBV4-3 to TRBJ1-3; 7 bases fit TRBD1. Germline loops: CDR1 LGHNA, CDR2 YSLEER. V was pared by 0 bases and J by 4 bases, with 12 bases of the junction left unmatched. The CDR3 runs 18 residues. In DNA, the CDR3 is TGCGCCAGCAGCCAAGATCGAGTAGGGGGCTTTTCCGGAAACACCATATATTTT. It encodes CASSQDRVGGFSGNTIYF.

The chain has TRBV12-5 and TRBJ1-6, with D perhaps TRBD1 (5 bases). This CDR3 has 12 residues. Trimming removed 6 bases at V and 14 bases at J, with 14 bases between. Germline V gene lookup returns CDR1 LGHNT and CDR2 FRNRAP. CDR3 nucleotide sequence: TGTGCTAGTGGACAACTACGGGGGACCCTCCACTTT. This gives the protein CASGQLRGTLHF.

The chain employs TRBV24-1 and TRBJ2-3; tentative D call: TRBD2 (6 bases). Deletions cut 5 bases from V and 5 bases from J, with 16 bases between. CDR1 and CDR2 from the germline V gene are KGHDR and SFDVKD. The CDR3 is 15 amino acids. The CDR3 spells CATSARNAGKDTQYF. CDR3 nucleotide sequence: TGTGCCACCAGTGCCCGGAACGCGGGGAAAGATACGCAGTATTTT.